The clone carrying this T cell receptor beta chain was picked up one time. Its antigen is still unknown. This sample was taken from a study of shared clonotypes between healthy human individuals. Points from the study as a whole: Shared across a handful of donors were around 5% of the naive CD4 clonotypes.

The assay was immunoSEQ multiplex PCR, and TCRdb's table has in-frame clones only and misses some. The table records about 2.4 million clones, 93% of them present only once. The CDR3 consists of 17 residues. CDR1 ENHRY and CDR2 SYGVKD come from the germline V gene. V trimming: 0 bases; J trimming: 6 bases; junction bases outside the gene matches: 9. This TCR derives from a man between 18 and 29 years old in good health. Some clones in this sample may be carry-over from other donors' samples. The sample taken for sequencing was naive CD4+ T cells from PBMCs. The subset was: CD45RA+ positively selected. V gene TRBV10-3 combines with J gene TRBJ2-2; 8 bases align to TRBD1. This chain's CDR3 is CAISESRQGATSGELFF. As DNA, the CDR3 is TGTGCCATCAGTGAGTCAAGGCAGGGGGCGACCTCCGGGGAGCTGTTTTTT.